The 23 T cell receptor beta chains listed next were all sequenced from one sample in a study of blood T cell repertoires in COVID-19 (dated by TCRdb to the early 2020s). Library preparation used the immunoSEQ multiplex PCR assay. TCRdb mirrors the immuneACCESS table, restricted to in-frame sequences. Some clones are absent from its copies; in checked studies, under half trace to an unresolved V gene, and the reason for the others is unknown. The sample table shows roughly 140,000 clones, and around nine tenths are seen once. The top ten clones comprise 0.95% to 1.5% of the sample. The material sequenced was PBMCs or T cells enriched from blood (not recorded which). The source is a woman between 25 and 40 years old with acute COVID-19.

The sample holds one count of this clone. V is TRBV7-8 and J is TRBJ1-3; 8 nucleotides agree with TRBD1. The CDR3 sequence is 14 residues long. The germline gives CDR1 SGHVS, CDR2 FQNEAQ. Trimming took 5 bases from V and 3 from J; bases not matched to a gene: 3. The DNA of the CDR3 is TGTGCCAGCAGCGTCGACAGGGGTGGAAACACCATATATTTT. It encodes CASSVDRGGNTIYF.

A single count supports this clone. The rearrangement links TRBV27 to TRBJ2-7, with 12 nucleotides matching TRBD2. Germline CDR1 reads MNHEY; CDR2 reads SMNVEV (reference sequence). CDR3 length: 16 amino acids. After removal of 4 bases from V and 5 bases from J, the junction contained 9 bases not matched to a gene. The CDR3 DNA sequence: TGTGCCAGCAGTTCAAACCCGGGACTAGCGGGTCACGAGCAGTACTTC. Translated: CASSSNPGLAGHEQYF.

As concerns this clone: At one boundary the junction diverges from the germline segment, which might be a read error. The rearrangement links TRBV7-7 to TRBJ2-3; the match to TRBD2 covers 8 bases. Per germline, CDR1 SSHAT and CDR2 FNYEAQ (reference sequence). This CDR3 region has 16 residues. The CDR3, as DNA: TGTGCTAGCAGCTTAGCTCCGACTAGCGGCACAGATACGCAGTATTTT. Amino acids: CASSLAPTSGTDTQYF.

This clone came up once. The chain employs TRBV28 and TRBJ1-4, with unresolved D. Trimming removed 5 bases at V and 0 bases at J, with 16 bases between. This CDR3 is 17 amino acids long. Germline values: CDR1 MDHEN, CDR2 SYDVKM. The CDR3 region has the DNA TGTGCCAGCAGTCGCGCGCCGGGGAACCCAACTAATGAAAAACTGTTTTTT. Its protein product is CASSRAPGNPTNEKLFF.

This clone was counted only a few times. This rearrangement joins TRBV5-5 to TRBJ1-1, with a possible D match to TRBD1 (5 bases). The CDR3 runs to 16 residues. V was trimmed by 4 bases and J by 4 bases, leaving 20 bases between them. Germline V gives CDR1 SGHKS, CDR2 YYEKEE (reference sequence). The CDR3 DNA sequence: TGTGCCAGCAGCAAATCCGGGACTACCACTGGCACTGAAGCTTTCTTT. This sequence encodes CASSKSGTTTGTEAFF.

This sequence joins TRBV7-8 and TRBJ2-3; no clear D gene. There are 11 residues in the CDR3. Between the trimmed V and J ends, which lost 3 bases and 7 bases, there was a span of 5 bases. Per germline, CDR1 SGHVS and CDR2 FQNEAQ. CDR3: CASSLSYTQYF. CDR3 sequence (DNA): TGTGCCAGCAGCTTGTCCTATACGCAGTATTTT.

The chain employs TRBV24-1 and TRBJ2-5; D might be TRBD1 (5 bases). CDR3 size: 13 residues. Germline values: CDR1 KGHDR, CDR2 SFDVKD. Trimming shortened V by 5 bases and J by 2 bases, and 8 bases separated the two germline ends. The CDR3 is CATSGAGQETQYF. The CDR3 region has the DNA TGTGCCACCAGTGGGGCAGGGCAAGAGACCCAGTACTTC.

The chain uses TRBV19 and TRBJ2-3, with 8 positions matching TRBD2. V lost 2 bases and J lost 4; bases outside the gene matches: 5. CDR1 is LNHDA and CDR2 is SQIVND in the germline V gene (reference sequence). The CDR3 has 15 amino acids. CDR3 DNA: TGTGCCAGTAGTATAAGAGCGGGAGTCCCAGATACGCAGTATTTT. Protein product: CASSIRAGVPDTQYF.

This rearrangement joins TRBV11-3 to TRBJ2-1, with 13 nucleotides matching TRBD2. The CDR3 extends over 17 amino acids. V dropped 4 bases and J dropped 6; count of bases not matched to a gene: 9. The germline V gene has CDR1 SGHNT and CDR2 YENEEA. DNA of the CDR3: TGTGCCAGCAGCTACAAAGGACTAGCGGGAGAGCCCAATGAGCAGTTCTTC. This encodes CASSYKGLAGEPNEQFF.

The rearrangement links TRBV18 to TRBJ1-3; 7 nucleotides align to TRBD1. CDR1 is KGHSH and CDR2 is LQKENI in the germline V gene. CDR3 length equals 15 residues. V shed 2 bases and J 4 bases; nucleotides not matched to a gene: 5. The CDR3 loop reads CASSPGTARGNTIYF. CDR3 DNA: TGTGCCAGCTCACCAGGGACAGCCCGGGGAAACACCATATATTTT.

The chain carries TRBV20-1 and TRBJ2-1; D is unclear. The CDR3 covers 11 residues. V dropped 0 bases and J dropped 10 bases, with 7 bases sitting between them. From germline, CDR1 is DFQATT and CDR2 SNEGSKA (reference sequence). In nucleotides, the CDR3 is TGCAGTGCTAGAGACGTTTCGGAGCAGTTCTTC. Translation: CSARDVSEQFF.

The chain employs TRBV30 and TRBJ1-1, with D unresolved. V shed 4 bases and J shed 4 bases, with 10 bases lying between them. The CDR3 is 12 amino acids. Germline V gene data show CDR1 as GTSNPN and CDR2 as SVGIG (reference sequence). DNA for the CDR3: TGTGCCTGGAACCGGTTTTTCACTGAAGCTTTCTTT. It specifies CAWNRFFTEAFF.

The rearrangement links TRBV28 to TRBJ1-1; no definite D call. CDR1 is MDHEN and CDR2 is SYDVKM in the germline V gene. Trimming stripped 11 bases from V and 1 base from J, with 8 bases between. The CDR3 is 11 residues long. The CDR3 protein is CAAAGNTEAFF. The CDR3 region has the DNA TGTGCCGCGGCGGGGAACACTGAAGCTTTCTTT.

The rearrangement joins TRBV19 to TRBJ1-1; D may be TRBD1 (6 bases). Between the trimmed V and J ends, which lost 5 bases and 1 base, there was a span of 14 bases. CDR1 is LNHDA and CDR2 is SQIVND in the germline V gene (reference sequence). This CDR3 contains 15 residues. The CDR3 protein is CASSAGRGENTEAFF. CDR3 in DNA: TGTGCCAGTAGTGCAGGCAGGGGCGAGAACACTGAAGCTTTCTTT.

This clone has just one count. The V and J genes are TRBV28 and TRBJ2-4; D remains unclear. Germline loops: CDR1 MDHEN, CDR2 SYDVKM. V gave up 1 base and J gave up 0 bases, with 10 bases separating them. This CDR3 has 16 residues. CDR3 region: CASSLYQDLAKNIQYF. CDR3 DNA sequence: TGTGCCAGCAGTTTATATCAGGATCTAGCCAAAAACATTCAGTACTTC.

The chain employs TRBV10-3 and TRBJ2-5, with 11 bases fitting TRBD2. CDR1 and CDR2 from the germline V gene are ENHRY and SYGVKD. V lost 6 bases, J lost 5 bases, and 8 bases stayed unmatched. CDR3 length: 15 residues. The CDR3 coding sequence is TGTGCCATCAGCCGTACTAGCGGGAGTGGGGAGACCCAGTACTTC. Its protein product is CAISRTSGSGETQYF.

The chain is built from TRBV19 and TRBJ2-1; D might be TRBD1 (5 bases). The CDR3 extends over 12 amino acids. Deletions cut 2 bases from V and 15 bases from J, with 14 bases between. Per the germline V gene, CDR1 is LNHDA and CDR2 is SQIVND (reference sequence). CDR3 coding DNA: TGTGCCAGTAGTATACCCAGGGTGGTTCGGTTCTTC. It codes for CASSIPRVVRFF. The full variable domain, completed using reference TRBV19 and TRBJ2-1, is DGGITQSPKYLFRKEGQNVTLSCEQNLNHDAMYWYRQDPGQGLRLIYYSQIVNDFQKGDIAEGYSVSREKKESFPLTVTSAQKNPTAFYLCASSIPRVVRFFGPGTRLTVL.

The chain couples TRBV19 to TRBJ1-5, with D tentatively TRBD1 (6 bases). V was trimmed by 2 bases and J by 8 bases, leaving 13 bases between them. The germline V gene encodes CDR1 LNHDA and CDR2 SQIVND (reference sequence). This CDR3 spans 14 amino acids. CDR3 in DNA: TGTGCCAGTAGTATACCTGGGGGCGCGGAGCCCCAGCATTTT. Protein product: CASSIPGGAEPQHF.

The CDR3 protein is CASSEDPSRGNQPQHF. CDR3 bases: TGTGCCAGCAGTGAAGACCCATCTCGGGGCAATCAGCCCCAGCATTTT. The chain couples TRBV2 to TRBJ1-5; no clear D gene. V shed 1 base and J shed 2 bases, with 12 bases lying between them. The CDR3 runs 16 residues. Germline values: CDR1 SNHLY, CDR2 FYNNEI.

The chain carries TRBV30 and TRBJ2-1; no clear D. V lost 0 bases to trimming and J lost 4 bases, with 7 bases between them. Germline V lookup: CDR1 GTSNPN, CDR2 SVGIG (reference sequence). This CDR3 spans 13 amino acids. CDR3 in amino acids: CAWSVRGYNEQFF. CDR3 DNA: TGTGCCTGGAGTGTACGAGGTTACAATGAGCAGTTCTTC.

CDR3 nucleotide sequence: TGTGCCAGCATAAGCGGCGATGGCTACACCTTC. This codes for CASISGDGYTF. The chain couples TRBV2 to TRBJ1-2; unclear D gene. The germline V gene has CDR1 SNHLY and CDR2 FYNNEI. This CDR3 has 11 residues. Trimming removed 7 bases at V and 6 bases at J, with 9 bases between.

The chain is built from TRBV27 and TRBJ1-3; tentatively, D is TRBD1 (5 bases). The CDR3 contains 15 residues. The V gene's germline CDR1 is MNHEY and CDR2 SMNVEV (reference sequence). The V end was cut by 6 bases, the J end by 0 bases, with 12 bases between. The CDR3 loop is CASRRSGGSGNTIYF. The CDR3 coding sequence is TGTGCCAGCAGGAGGTCCGGGGGCTCTGGAAACACCATATATTTT.

The chain employs TRBV28 and TRBJ2-2; TRBD2 agrees at 12 bases. Trimming at V came to 1 base and at J to 4 bases, leaving 7 bases not matched to a gene. The CDR3 extends over 18 amino acids. Per germline, CDR1 MDHEN and CDR2 SYDVKM. The CDR3 nucleotides are TGTGCCAGCAGTTTATTCCAAGGACTAGCGGGAAGCACCGGGGAGCTGTTTTTT. Protein sequence: CASSLFQGLAGSTGELFF.